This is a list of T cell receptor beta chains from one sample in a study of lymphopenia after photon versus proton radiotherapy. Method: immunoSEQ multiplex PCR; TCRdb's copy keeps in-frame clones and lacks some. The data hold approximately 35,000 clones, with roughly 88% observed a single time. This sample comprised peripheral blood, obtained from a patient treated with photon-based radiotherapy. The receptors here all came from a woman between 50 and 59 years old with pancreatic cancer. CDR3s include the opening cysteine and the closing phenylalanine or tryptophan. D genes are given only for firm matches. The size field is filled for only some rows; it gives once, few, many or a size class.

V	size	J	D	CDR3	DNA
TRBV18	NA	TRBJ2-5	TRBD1	CASSPGTGGETQYF	TGTGCCAGCTCACCAGGGACAGGGGGAGAGACCCAGTACTTC
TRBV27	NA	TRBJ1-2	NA	CASSLSSNRARSYGYTF	TGTGCCAGCAGTTTATCCAGCAACAGGGCGCGATCCTATGGCTACACCTTC
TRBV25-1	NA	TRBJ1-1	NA	CASSLRGSGNTEAFF	TGTGCCAGCAGCCTAAGGGGTTCAGGGAACACTGAAGCTTTCTTT
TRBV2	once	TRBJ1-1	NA	CASQGRLNTEAFF	TGTGCCAGCCAAGGACGGTTGAACACTGAAGCTTTCTTT
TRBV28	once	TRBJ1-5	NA	CASSSEGGGNQPQHF	TGTGCCAGCAGTTCTGAGGGGGGAGGGAATCAGCCCCAGCATTTT
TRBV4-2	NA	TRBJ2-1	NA	CASSQGGISYNEQFF	TGTGCCAGCAGCCAGGGCGGGATCTCCTACAATGAGCAGTTCTTC
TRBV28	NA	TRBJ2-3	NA	CASSLDFTDTQYF	TGTGCCAGCAGCCTTGACTTCACAGATACGCAGTATTTT
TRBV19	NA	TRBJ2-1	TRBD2	CASTLAGVDEQFF	TGTGCCAGTACACTAGCGGGAGTGGATGAGCAGTTCTTC
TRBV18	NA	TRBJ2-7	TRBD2	CASSPPRLAGVSYEQYF	TGTGCCAGCTCACCCCCTCGACTAGCGGGAGTCTCCTACGAGCAGTACTTC
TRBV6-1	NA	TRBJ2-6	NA	CASSADPGEQSRANVLTF	TGTGCCAGCAGTGCAGACCCAGGGGAACAAAGTCGGGCCAACGTCCTGACTTTC